The 2 T cell receptor beta chains listed next were all sequenced from one sample in a study of blood T cell repertoires in COVID-19 (dated by TCRdb to about 2020). Receptor amplification or capture employed the immunoSEQ multiplex PCR assay. This immuneACCESS table, as held by TCRdb, lists in-frame sequences with V and J called but not all clones. Of the missing ones, under half trace to an unresolved V gene in checked studies; the others have no known cause. This sample is represented by around 340,000 clones; approximately 89% of them were singletons. The leading ten clones occupy less than 5% of the sample. Sequencing used peripheral blood. These receptors were collected from an older woman with COVID-19, enrolled during active disease.

This clone appeared a single time. This rearrangement joins TRBV5-8 to TRBJ1-5; D remains ambiguous. V was clipped by 0 bases and J by 1 base, with 8 bases between them. The germline CDR1 and CDR2 sequences are SGHTS and YDEGEE. The length of the CDR3 is 15 residues. The CDR3 is CASSLGPVSNQPQHF. For the CDR3, the DNA is TGTGCCAGCAGCTTGGGTCCGGTAAGCAATCAGCCCCAGCATTTT. Together with reference TRBV5-8 and TRBJ1-5, the CDR3 gives the full variable domain: EAGVTQSPTHLIKTRGQQATLRCSPISGHTSVYWYQQALGLGLQFLLWYDEGEERNRGNFPPRFSGRQFPNYSSELNVNALELEDSALYLCASSLGPVSNQPQHFGDGTRLSIL.

The V and J genes are TRBV6-1 and TRBJ1-1; 8 bases align to TRBD1. This CDR3 spans 15 amino acids. J lost 6 bases, V lost 3 bases, and 9 bases had no gene match. The germline V gene has CDR1 MNHNS and CDR2 SASEGT. The CDR3 sequence: CASSDRSRGRAEAFF. CDR3 DNA sequence: TGTGCCAGCAGTGACCGGTCCAGGGGGCGTGCTGAAGCTTTCTTT.